Sequencing of this TCR beta chain was carried out in a study of shared clonotypes between healthy human individuals. About the study: Each donor's CD8 memory used one plate, CD8 naive two, each CD4 subset three.

Notes on this clone: The target antigen is unknown.

Original data processing: ImmunoSEQ output lacked quality scores and full-length reads, limiting matched filtering. TCRdb keeps only in-frame clones here, not all; method: immunoSEQ multiplex PCR. The V and J calls and clone size come from that table; D and trimming were worked out from the DNA. The data contain approximately 350,000 clones, 90% to 97% of them singletons. Findings and limits, study-wide: Only blood samples were collected, and tissue repertoires likely differ. The small donor group covered limited genetic and exposure diversity.

The receptor's source is a man under 40 in good health. The material sequenced was memory CD8+ T cells sorted from blood. Documented subset: CD45RO+ cells pooled with CCR7-negative TemRA cells.

CDR3 loop: CASSSRHGGQPQHF. CDR3 in DNA: TGTGCCAGCAGCTCTCGGCATGGTGGTCAGCCCCAGCATTTT. This chain links TRBV7-9 with TRBJ1-5; no firm D call. The CDR3 loop spans 14 amino acids. The germline V gene has CDR1 SEHNR and CDR2 FQNEAQ (reference sequence). Trimming left V 4 bases short and J 6 bases short, with 13 bases between.